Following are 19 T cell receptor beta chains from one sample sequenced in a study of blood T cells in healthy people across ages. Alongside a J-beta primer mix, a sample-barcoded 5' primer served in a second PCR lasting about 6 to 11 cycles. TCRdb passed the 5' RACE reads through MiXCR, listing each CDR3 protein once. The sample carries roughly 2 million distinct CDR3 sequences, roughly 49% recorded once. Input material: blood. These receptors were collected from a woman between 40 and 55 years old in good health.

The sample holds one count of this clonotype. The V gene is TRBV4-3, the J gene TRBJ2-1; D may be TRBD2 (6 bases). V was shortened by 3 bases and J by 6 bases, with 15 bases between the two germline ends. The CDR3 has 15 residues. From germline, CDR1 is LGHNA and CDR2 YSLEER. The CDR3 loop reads CASSHDARRVNEQFF. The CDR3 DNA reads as TGCGCCAGCAGCCACGACGCCCGGAGGGTCAATGAGCAGTTCTTC.

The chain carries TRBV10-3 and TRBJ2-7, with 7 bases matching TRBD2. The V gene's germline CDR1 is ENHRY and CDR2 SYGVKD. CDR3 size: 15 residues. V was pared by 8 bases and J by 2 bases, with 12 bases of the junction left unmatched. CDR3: CAIARGIGATYEQYF. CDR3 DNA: TGTGCCATCGCGCGGGGGATCGGCGCCACCTACGAGCAGTACTTC.

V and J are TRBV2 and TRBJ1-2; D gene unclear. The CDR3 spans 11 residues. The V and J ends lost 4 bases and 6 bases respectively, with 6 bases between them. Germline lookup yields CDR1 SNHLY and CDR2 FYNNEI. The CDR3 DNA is TGTGCCAGCAGTGTGCAGAATGGCTACACCTTC. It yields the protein CASSVQNGYTF.

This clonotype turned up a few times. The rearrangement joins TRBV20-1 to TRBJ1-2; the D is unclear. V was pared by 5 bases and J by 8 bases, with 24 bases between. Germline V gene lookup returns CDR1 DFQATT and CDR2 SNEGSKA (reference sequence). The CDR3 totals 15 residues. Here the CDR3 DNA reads TGCAGTGCTCTAAGCAGTAGGACGGTTACTGAGGGCTACACCTTC. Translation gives CSALSSRTVTEGYTF.

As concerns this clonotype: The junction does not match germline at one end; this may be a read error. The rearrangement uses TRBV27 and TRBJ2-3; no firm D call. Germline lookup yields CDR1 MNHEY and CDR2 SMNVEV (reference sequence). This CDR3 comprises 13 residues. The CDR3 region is CASSVSMPDTQYF. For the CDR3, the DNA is TGTGCCAGCAGTGTATCGATGCCAGATACGCAGTATTTT.

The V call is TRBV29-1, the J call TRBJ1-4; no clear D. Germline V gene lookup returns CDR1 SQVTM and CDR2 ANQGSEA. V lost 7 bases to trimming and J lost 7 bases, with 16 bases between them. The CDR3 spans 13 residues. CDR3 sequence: CSAQDGSGEKLFF. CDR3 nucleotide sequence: TGCAGCGCCCAAGATGGTTCGGGTGAAAAACTGTTTTTT.

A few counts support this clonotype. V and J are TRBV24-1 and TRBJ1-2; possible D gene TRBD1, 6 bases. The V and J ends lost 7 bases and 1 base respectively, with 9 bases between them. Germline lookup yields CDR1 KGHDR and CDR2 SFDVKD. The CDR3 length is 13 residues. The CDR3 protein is CATRQGRNYGYTF. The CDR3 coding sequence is TGTGCCACCAGGCAGGGGCGTAACTATGGCTACACCTTC.

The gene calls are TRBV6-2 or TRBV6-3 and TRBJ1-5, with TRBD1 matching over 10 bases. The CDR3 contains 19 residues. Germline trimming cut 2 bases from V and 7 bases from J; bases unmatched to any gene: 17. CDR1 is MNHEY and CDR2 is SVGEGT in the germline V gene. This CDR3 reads CASSYSSPGTGVLRQPQHF. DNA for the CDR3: TGTGCCAGCAGTTACAGTTCCCCCGGGACAGGGGTGTTGCGGCAGCCCCAGCATTTT.

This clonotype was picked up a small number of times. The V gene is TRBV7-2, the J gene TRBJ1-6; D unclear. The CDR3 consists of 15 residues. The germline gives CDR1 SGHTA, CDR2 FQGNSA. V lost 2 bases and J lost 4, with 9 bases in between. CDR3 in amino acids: CASSLLPGYNSPLHF. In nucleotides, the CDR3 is TGTGCCAGCAGCTTACTTCCTGGGTATAATTCACCCCTCCACTTT.

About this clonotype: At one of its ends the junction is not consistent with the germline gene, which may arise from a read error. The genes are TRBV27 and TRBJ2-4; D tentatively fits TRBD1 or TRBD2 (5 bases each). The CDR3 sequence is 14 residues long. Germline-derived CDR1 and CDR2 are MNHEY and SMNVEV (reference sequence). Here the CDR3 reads CASRGRLAKNSQYF. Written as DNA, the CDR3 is TGTGCCAGCAGGGGACGGCTCGCCAAAAACAGTCAGTACTTC.

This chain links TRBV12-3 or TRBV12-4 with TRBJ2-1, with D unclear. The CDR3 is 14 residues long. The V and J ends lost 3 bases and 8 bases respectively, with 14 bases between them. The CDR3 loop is CASSFRPLGDEQFF. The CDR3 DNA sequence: TGTGCCAGCAGTTTTCGCCCACTCGGCGATGAGCAGTTCTTC.

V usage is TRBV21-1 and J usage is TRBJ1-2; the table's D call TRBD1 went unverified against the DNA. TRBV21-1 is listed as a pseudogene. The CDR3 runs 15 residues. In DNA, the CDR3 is TGTGCCAGCAGCAAAACAGGAACTCGGAACTATGGCTACACCTTC. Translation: CASSKTGTRNYGYTF.

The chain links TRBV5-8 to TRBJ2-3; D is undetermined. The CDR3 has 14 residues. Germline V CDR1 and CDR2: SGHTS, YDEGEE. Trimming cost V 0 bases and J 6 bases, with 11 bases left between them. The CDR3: CASSLEGFVDTQYF. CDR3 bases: TGTGCCAGCAGCTTGGAAGGTTTTGTGGATACGCAGTATTTT.

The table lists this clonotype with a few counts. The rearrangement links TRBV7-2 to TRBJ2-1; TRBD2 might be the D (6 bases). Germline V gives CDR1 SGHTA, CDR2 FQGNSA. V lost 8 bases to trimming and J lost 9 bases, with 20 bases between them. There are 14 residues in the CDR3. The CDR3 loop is CASRLGGPVGEQFF. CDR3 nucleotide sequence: TGTGCCAGCCGCCTGGGGGGTCCGGTGGGTGAGCAGTTCTTC.

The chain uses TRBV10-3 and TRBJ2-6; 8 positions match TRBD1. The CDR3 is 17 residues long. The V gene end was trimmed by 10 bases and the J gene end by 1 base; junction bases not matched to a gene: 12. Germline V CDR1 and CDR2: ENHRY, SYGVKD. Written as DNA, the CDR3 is TGTGCCACCAGATCCGGACAGGGTAGATCTGGGGCCAACGTCCTGACTTTC. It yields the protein CATRSGQGRSGANVLTF.

The CDR3, as DNA: TGCAGTGGTGGGGCTAGCGGGGGCGATACTCAAGAGACCCAGTACTTC. Translation: CSGGASGGDTQETQYF. The rearrangement uses TRBV20-1 and TRBJ2-5, with TRBD2 matching 10 bases. Trimming cost V 7 bases and J 2 bases; bases outside gene matches: 13. The V gene's germline CDR1 is DFQATT and CDR2 SNEGSKA (reference sequence). This CDR3 is built from 16 residues.

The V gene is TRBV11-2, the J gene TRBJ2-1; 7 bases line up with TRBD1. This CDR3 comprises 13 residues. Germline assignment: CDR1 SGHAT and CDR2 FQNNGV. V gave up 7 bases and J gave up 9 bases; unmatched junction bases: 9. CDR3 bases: TGTGCCAGCACCCTACAGGGGTTGCGTGAGCAGTTCTTC. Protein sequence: CASTLQGLREQFF.

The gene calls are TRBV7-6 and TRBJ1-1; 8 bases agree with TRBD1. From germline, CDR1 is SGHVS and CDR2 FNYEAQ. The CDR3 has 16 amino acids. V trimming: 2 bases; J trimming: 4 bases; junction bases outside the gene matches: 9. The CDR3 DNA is TGTGCCAGCAGCTTAAAGGATCCGGGGACAGGCACTGAAGCTTTCTTT. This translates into CASSLKDPGTGTEAFF.

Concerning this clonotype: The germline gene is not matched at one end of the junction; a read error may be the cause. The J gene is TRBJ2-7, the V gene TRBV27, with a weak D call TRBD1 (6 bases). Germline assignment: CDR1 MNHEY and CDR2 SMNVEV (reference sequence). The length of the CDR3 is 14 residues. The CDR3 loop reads CAGSSDRSSYEQYF. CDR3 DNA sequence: TGTGCCGGCAGTTCTGACAGGAGCTCCTACGAGCAGTACTTC.